These 26 T cell receptor beta chains share one sample of origin, sequenced in a study of OX40 agonist ivuxolimab in advanced cancers. Here immunoSEQ multiplex PCR was the method, and the copy in TCRdb shows in-frame clones only, minus some. This sample has 30,000 to 35,000 clones; 80% to 95% occur once, and the top ten carry around 4.2%. The material sequenced was CD4+ or CD8+ T cells sorted from blood, taken in a trial of the OX40 agonist ivuxolimab. The receptor source for this set is an adult with an advanced solid tumor such as melanoma, head and neck, liver or kidney cancer.

This chain links TRBV5-4 with TRBJ1-2, with unresolved D. The CDR3 consists of 15 residues. V gave up 5 bases and J gave up 4 bases, with 18 bases separating them. Per germline, CDR1 SGHNT and CDR2 YYREEE (reference sequence). In DNA, the CDR3 is TGTGCCAGCAGACATCTACCAGGAAAGACCTATGGCTACACCTTC. It is translated as CASRHLPGKTYGYTF. Variable domain in full (rest from reference TRBV5-4 and TRBJ1-2): ETGVTQSPTHLIKTRGQQVTLRCSSQSGHNTVSWYQQALGQGPQFIFQYYREEENGRGNFPPRFSGLQFPNYSSELNVNALELDDSALYLCASRHLPGKTYGYTFGSGTRLTVV.

The CDR3 sequence is CASSLTGGQPAREQYF. For the CDR3, the DNA is TGTGCCAGCAGTTTAACGGGCGGGCAGCCCGCAAGGGAGCAGTACTTC. The chain combines TRBV27 with TRBJ2-7; weak D call: TRBD2 (5 bases). The CDR3 has 16 residues. The germline gives CDR1 MNHEY, CDR2 SMNVEV (reference sequence). Deletions cut 2 bases from V and 7 bases from J, with 21 bases between.

The chain recombines TRBV19 with TRBJ2-7; maybe TRBD2 (6 bases). There are 12 residues in the CDR3. With 6 bases removed from V and 3 bases from J, the gap between germline ends came to 9 bases. Germline-derived CDR1 and CDR2 are LNHDA and SQIVND (reference sequence). The CDR3 region is CASRGLDYEQYF. The CDR3 nucleotides read TGTGCCAGTAGGGGACTTGACTACGAGCAGTACTTC.

This chain links TRBV7-8 with TRBJ1-5; D is unresolved. Germline V gives CDR1 SGHVS, CDR2 FQNEAQ. The CDR3 contains 12 residues. V was clipped by 5 bases and J by 9 bases, with 11 bases between them. CDR3 sequence: CASSLHGRPQHF. CDR3 sequence (DNA): TGTGCCAGCAGCCTACATGGAAGGCCCCAGCATTTT. The full variable domain, rest sourced from reference TRBV7-8 and TRBJ1-5, is GAGVSQSPRYKVAKRGQDVALRCDPISGHVSLFWYQQALGQGPEFLTYFQNEAQLDKSGLPSDRFFAERPEGSVSTLKIQRTQQEDSAVYLCASSLHGRPQHFGDGTRLSIL.

In this sample, this clone turned up once. This sequence joins TRBV25-1 and TRBJ2-1; possibly TRBD1 for D (6 bases). V dropped 7 bases and J dropped 3 bases, with 25 bases sitting between them. The V gene's germline CDR1 is MGHDK and CDR2 SYGVNS. The CDR3 runs 18 residues. CDR3 in amino acids: CASTTSLSPGTNYNEQFF. Written as DNA, the CDR3 is TGTGCCAGCACCACATCTCTTAGTCCCGGGACAAACTACAATGAGCAGTTCTTC. Full variable domain (remainder filled in from reference TRBV25-1 and TRBJ2-1): EADIYQTPRYLVIGTGKKITLECSQTMGHDKMYWYQQDPGMELHLIHYSYGVNSTEKGDLSSESTVSRIRTEHFPLTLESARPSHTSQYLCASTTSLSPGTNYNEQFFGPGTRLTVL.

The J gene is TRBJ2-5, the V gene TRBV9; 10 bases align to TRBD2. CDR3 length equals 15 residues. Germline V CDR1 and CDR2: SGDLS, YYNGEE. Losses at the gene ends were 4 bases for V and 5 bases for J; bases not matched to a gene: 8. The CDR3 loop reads CASSNSGGPWETQYF. As DNA, the CDR3 is TGTGCCAGCAGCAATAGCGGGGGGCCTTGGGAGACCCAGTACTTC. Complete variable domain (other parts from reference TRBV9 and TRBJ2-5): DSGVTQTPKHLITATGQRVTLRCSPRSGDLSVYWYQQSLDQGLQFLIQYYNGEERAKGNILERFSAQQFPDLHSELNLSSLELGDSALYFCASSNSGGPWETQYFGPGTRLLVL.

This rearrangement joins TRBV19 to TRBJ2-5; 7 bases fit TRBD1. This CDR3 has 12 residues. With 6 bases clipped from V and 4 bases from J, the junction kept 2 bases outside the gene matches. Germline V lookup: CDR1 LNHDA, CDR2 SQIVND (reference sequence). The CDR3 DNA follows: TGTGCCAGTAGGCGACAGGGAGAGACCCAGTACTTC. Translating gives CASRRQGETQYF.

The chain has TRBV6-6 and TRBJ2-7; 12 bases fit TRBD2. V trimming: 5 bases; J trimming: 4 bases; junction bases outside the gene matches: 3. Germline CDR1 MNHNY, CDR2 SVGAGI (reference sequence). The CDR3 has 14 residues. The CDR3 coding sequence is TGTGCCAGCAGTCGACTAGCGGGAGCGTACGAGCAGTACTTC. It is translated as CASSRLAGAYEQYF.

The chain joins TRBV6-6 to TRBJ2-2; 8 bases are a match to TRBD2. The CDR3 spans 16 residues. CDR1 and CDR2 from the germline V gene are MNHNY and SVGAGI (reference sequence). The junction had 9 bases not matched to a gene; V was cut back by 2 bases and J by 7 bases. The CDR3 loop reads CASSYIALAGGGELFF. The DNA for the CDR3 is TGTGCCAGCAGTTACATCGCCCTAGCGGGTGGCGGGGAGCTGTTTTTT.

J is TRBJ2-3 and V is TRBV27, with D possibly being TRBD2 (6 bases). Trimming removed 5 bases from V and 5 bases from J, with 23 bases in between. Per germline, CDR1 MNHEY and CDR2 SMNVEV (reference sequence). The CDR3 spans 17 residues. The CDR3 spells CASSPTKRAPSIDTQYF. CDR3 nucleotides: TGTGCCAGCAGTCCGACGAAGCGGGCTCCCTCAATAGATACGCAGTATTTT.

The chain couples TRBV25-1 to TRBJ1-3, with 7 nucleotides matching TRBD1. With V trimmed by 6 bases and J by 4 bases, 12 bases remained unmatched. CDR1 MGHDK and CDR2 SYGVNS come from the germline V gene. The CDR3 length is 16 residues. CDR3 protein: CASRDRTGASGNTIYF. The CDR3 nucleotides read TGTGCCAGCAGAGACCGAACAGGGGCTTCAGGAAACACCATATATTTT.

The V and J genes are TRBV6-1 and TRBJ1-2; D gene uncertain. CDR1 MNHNS and CDR2 SASEGT come from the germline V gene. The CDR3 length is 16 residues. Trimming shortened V by 2 bases and J by 4 bases, and 17 bases separated the two germline ends. The CDR3 loop is CASSESLEGYGYGYTF. The CDR3 DNA sequence: TGTGCCAGCAGTGAAAGTTTGGAGGGATACGGCTATGGCTACACCTTC.

The chain uses TRBV6-1 and TRBJ1-1; the D gene is possibly TRBD1 (6 bases). V was cut by 8 bases and J by 1 base, with 14 bases left in between. The CDR3 has 14 amino acids. Germline V gives CDR1 MNHNS, CDR2 SASEGT. In DNA, the CDR3 is TGTGCCAGCCCTGTTCCGGGGGCGAACACTGAAGCTTTCTTT. This gives the protein CASPVPGANTEAFF.

The chain joins TRBV19 to TRBJ2-7; 7 bases line up with TRBD2. Germline V gene data show CDR1 as LNHDA and CDR2 as SQIVND (reference sequence). This CDR3 region has 15 residues. Germline trimming cut 1 base from V and 3 bases from J; bases unmatched to any gene: 6. The chain's CDR3 is CASSIVGGSGYEQYF. CDR3 DNA: TGTGCCAGTAGTATAGTAGGCGGGAGCGGCTACGAGCAGTACTTC.

V and J are TRBV5-1 and TRBJ2-7, with TRBD1 matching 7 bases. J lost 6 bases, V lost 0 bases, and 3 bases had no gene match. Germline values: CDR1 SGHRS, CDR2 YFSETQ. The CDR3 contains 13 residues. CDR3 sequence reads: CASSLGQGGEQYF. The CDR3 region has the DNA TGCGCCAGCAGCTTGGGACAGGGCGGCGAGCAGTACTTC. The variable domain in full, with the rest retrieved from reference TRBV5-1 and TRBJ2-7, is KAGVTQTPRYLIKTRGQQVTLSCSPISGHRSVSWYQQTPGQGLQFLFEYFSETQRNKGNFPGRFSGRQFSNSRSEMNVSTLELGDSALYLCASSLGQGGEQYFGPGTRLTVT.

As DNA, the CDR3 is TGTGCCAGCAGCTTAGTGGAGACCCAGTACTTC. Translated: CASSLVETQYF. The rearrangement uses TRBV7-2 and TRBJ2-5; D gene uncertain. Trimming removed 1 base at V and 5 bases at J, with 2 bases between. Germline V gene data show CDR1 as SGHTA and CDR2 as FQGNSA. There are 11 residues in the CDR3.

V usage is TRBV2 and J usage is TRBJ2-3; D unresolved. The CDR3 loop spans 14 amino acids. V lost 3 bases, J lost 2 bases, and 9 bases lay in between. Germline V gene sequence: CDR1 SNHLY, CDR2 FYNNEI. The CDR3: CASSDQAFTDTQYF. In nucleotides, the CDR3 is TGTGCCAGCAGTGACCAGGCCTTCACAGATACGCAGTATTTT.

The CDR3 DNA reads TGCGCCAGCCAGGGGACTAGCGGGACGGAGACCCAGTACTTC. This translates into CASQGTSGTETQYF. V is TRBV5-1 and J is TRBJ2-5, with 13 bases lining up with TRBD2. The V and J ends lost 7 bases and 5 bases, in that order; junction bases with no gene match: 5. Germline V lookup: CDR1 SGHRS, CDR2 YFSETQ. The CDR3 runs to 14 residues.

The gene calls are TRBV6-1 and TRBJ1-5; 9 nucleotides line up with TRBD1. CDR3 length: 15 residues. The V and J ends lost 6 bases and 5 bases, in that order; junction bases with no gene match: 8. The germline gives CDR1 MNHNS, CDR2 SASEGT. The CDR3 nucleotides read TGTGCCAGCAGCGAGGGACAGGGTTTTTATCAGCCCCAGCATTTT. Protein sequence: CASSEGQGFYQPQHF.

The genes are TRBV2 and TRBJ2-7; D unclear. With 4 bases removed from V and 4 bases from J, the gap between germline ends came to 17 bases. The CDR3 totals 15 residues. Germline CDR1 SNHLY, CDR2 FYNNEI. CDR3 sequence (DNA): TGTGCCAGCAGTGGGGATAGCATTCGGTCTTACGAGCAGTACTTC. Protein: CASSGDSIRSYEQYF.

This sequence joins TRBV7-9 and TRBJ1-1; 11 bases are shared with TRBD1. V dropped 1 base and J dropped 5; count of bases not matched to a gene: 3. CDR1 SEHNR and CDR2 FQNEAQ come from the germline V gene (reference sequence). This CDR3 contains 15 residues. CDR3 protein: CASSLVGTGGTEAFF. The CDR3, as DNA: TGTGCCAGCAGCTTAGTAGGGACAGGGGGGACTGAAGCTTTCTTT.

The chain links TRBV2 to TRBJ2-2; D perhaps matches TRBD2 (5 bases). Trimming removed 2 bases from V and 7 bases from J, with 14 bases in between. Per germline, CDR1 SNHLY and CDR2 FYNNEI. This CDR3 is built from 15 residues. CDR3 sequence (DNA): TGTGCCAGCAGTGAACTCGGGCGAGGGCTCGGGGAGCTGTTTTTT. Protein product: CASSELGRGLGELFF.

The rearrangement uses TRBV4-3 and TRBJ1-2; TRBD1 agrees at 7 bases. The CDR3 is made up of 15 amino acids. Trimming cost V 0 bases and J 5 bases; bases outside gene matches: 6. CDR1 and CDR2 (germline): LGHNA, YSLEER. This CDR3 reads CASSQDATGLYGYTF. The CDR3 region has the DNA TGCGCCAGCAGCCAAGACGCGACAGGGTTATATGGCTACACCTTC.

The V and J genes are TRBV28 and TRBJ1-1, with unresolved D. The CDR3 has 12 amino acids. CDR1 is MDHEN and CDR2 is SYDVKM in the germline V gene. V shed 6 bases and J shed 3 bases, with 8 bases lying between them. The CDR3 sequence: CASSFRDTEAFF. The CDR3 region has the DNA TGTGCCAGCAGCTTCCGTGACACTGAAGCTTTCTTT. The whole variable domain, filled in from reference TRBV28 and TRBJ1-1, reads DVKVTQSSRYLVKRTGEKVFLECVQDMDHENMFWYRQDPGLGLRLIYFSYDVKMKEKGDIPEGYSVSREKKERFSLILESASTNQTSMYLCASSFRDTEAFFGQGTRLTVV.

The V call is TRBV9, the J call TRBJ1-3; no reliable D call. In germline, CDR1 is SGDLS, CDR2 YYNGEE. The CDR3 length is 13 residues. The V end lost 7 bases, the J end lost 2 bases, and 10 bases lay between the germline ends. In nucleotides, the CDR3 is TGTGCCAGCCAGTCAGACCCTGGAAACACCATATATTTT. The encoded protein is CASQSDPGNTIYF.

The gene calls are TRBV7-9 and TRBJ1-2; D not certain. The V and J ends lost 4 bases and 4 bases respectively, with 7 bases between them. The germline V gene has CDR1 SEHNR and CDR2 FQNEAQ (reference sequence). This CDR3 contains 12 residues. CDR3 residues: CASSSGGYGYTF. The CDR3 coding sequence is TGTGCCAGCAGCTCGGGTGGCTATGGCTACACCTTC.